These 15 T cell receptor beta chains were all obtained from the same sample, sequenced in a study of neurological immune-mediated disorders. TCRdb redid the calling of the 5' RACE reads with MiXCR, one entry per CDR3 protein. Of roughly 30,000 distinct CDR3 sequences in the sample, 5.5% to 6% were seen once. Source material: CD4+ T cells from blood. The receptors here all came from a woman in her 50s in good health.

This clonotype has a count of ten or more. The chain employs TRBV28 and TRBJ2-1; a weak D match, TRBD1 (6 bases). Trimming pared 8 bases from V and 2 bases from J, leaving 7 bases between. The V gene's germline CDR1 is MDHEN and CDR2 SYDVKM. The CDR3 is 12 residues long. The CDR3 bases are TGTGCCAGCGGGGGCACCTACAATGAGCAGTTCTTC. It is translated as CASGGTYNEQFF.

In this sample, this clonotype is medium-sized (0.01 to 0.1%). The chain uses TRBV12-3 or TRBV12-4 and TRBJ1-6; maybe TRBD1 (6 bases). CDR3 size: 14 residues. V lost 8 bases, J lost 4 bases, and 12 bases lay in between. CDR3 bases: TGTGCCAGCGGTGCGGGACAATATAATTCACCCCTCCACTTT. Its protein product is CASGAGQYNSPLHF.

Ten or more counts support this clonotype. The gene calls are TRBV29-1 and TRBJ2-1, with D maybe TRBD2 (6 bases). The CDR3 runs 13 residues. The V gene's germline CDR1 is SQVTM and CDR2 ANQGSEA. Trimming left V 6 bases short and J 1 base short, with 10 bases between. The DNA of the CDR3 is TGCAGCGTGTTGGCGGGGTCCTACAATGAGCAGTTCTTC. Translated: CSVLAGSYNEQFF.

This clonotype was counted ten times or more. The chain couples TRBV29-1 to TRBJ2-2, with 10 bases aligning to TRBD2. Germline CDR1 and CDR2: SQVTM and ANQGSEA. The CDR3 sequence is 14 residues long. In DNA form, the CDR3 reads TGCAGTGCCCGACTAGCGGGCGTCACCGGGGAGCTGTTTTTT. Translated: CSARLAGVTGELFF.

This clonotype was counted many times. The chain has TRBV6-1 and TRBJ1-1, with D maybe TRBD1 (5 bases). Trimming took off 4 bases at V and 0 bases at J, with 9 bases between the two ends. The CDR3 has 14 residues. Germline values: CDR1 MNHNS, CDR2 SASEGT. DNA for the CDR3: TGTGCCAGCAGTGCGGGACGGATGAACACTGAAGCTTTCTTT. Its protein product is CASSAGRMNTEAFF.

This clonotype was seen ten or more times. This sequence joins TRBV7-2 and TRBJ1-1, with D possibly TRBD1 on 5 matching bases. V dropped 1 base and J dropped 11 bases, with 17 bases sitting between them. The germline V gene encodes CDR1 SGHTA and CDR2 FQGNSA. The CDR3 extends over 14 amino acids. The CDR3 DNA sequence: TGTGCCAGCAGCTTAGGAGGGGTAATGGGTCGGGCTTTCTTT. Translated, it gives CASSLGGVMGRAFF.

This clonotype was counted many times. V and J are TRBV19 and TRBJ1-2, with 8 bases that match TRBD1. This CDR3 comprises 14 residues. After removal of 8 bases from V and 4 bases from J, the junction contained 9 bases not matched to a gene. The germline V gene has CDR1 LNHDA and CDR2 SQIVND (reference sequence). The CDR3 sequence is CASSGTGLFYGYTF. CDR3 in DNA: TGTGCCAGTTCCGGGACAGGACTATTCTATGGCTACACCTTC.

This clonotype was counted many times. For the CDR3, the DNA is TGTGCCAGCAGTGTTGCGGGTTATGCCGGGGAGCTGTTTTTT. This sequence encodes CASSVAGYAGELFF. The chain is built from TRBV2 and TRBJ2-2, with D maybe TRBD2 (5 bases). From germline, CDR1 is SNHLY and CDR2 FYNNEI. Between the trimmed V and J ends, which lost 4 bases and 6 bases, there was a span of 12 bases. CDR3 length: 14 residues.

CDR3 DNA: TGTGCCAGCTCACCAACCGGTGGCTTGGAGACCCAGTACTTC. Translated: CASSPTGGLETQYF. The rearrangement joins TRBV18 to TRBJ2-5; D not certain. The CDR3 extends over 14 amino acids. The V gene's germline CDR1 is KGHSH and CDR2 LQKENI. V lost 2 bases and J 5 bases, leaving 12 bases between the germline ends. Full variable domain (outside the CDR3, taken from reference TRBV18 and TRBJ2-5): NAGVMQNPRHLVRRRGQEARLRCSPMKGHSHVYWYRQLPEEGLKFMVYLQKENIIDESGMPKERFSAEFPKEGPSILRIQQVVRGDSAAYFCASSPTGGLETQYFGPGTRLLVL.

The table lists this clonotype with many counts. The J gene is TRBJ2-7, the V gene TRBV28; D tentatively fits TRBD1 or TRBD2 (6 bases each). The CDR3 has 18 residues. Germline CDR1 and CDR2: MDHEN and SYDVKM. The V and J ends lost 2 bases and 2 bases respectively, with 22 bases between them. This chain's CDR3 is CASSLVQQGGGRPYEQYF. Here the CDR3 DNA reads TGTGCCAGCAGTTTAGTCCAACAGGGAGGAGGGCGACCCTACGAGCAGTACTTC.

This clonotype was found many times. V and J are TRBV6-2 or TRBV6-3 and TRBJ2-1; D tentatively fits TRBD1 or TRBD2 (5 bases each). Germline lookup yields CDR1 MNHEY and CDR2 SVGEGT. Trimming removed 5 bases at V and 3 bases at J, with 11 bases between. CDR3 length: 14 amino acids. CDR3 in DNA: TGTGCCAGCAGTCCCGGGACGGTCTACAATGAGCAGTTCTTC. This gives the protein CASSPGTVYNEQFF.

This clonotype was detected many times. J is TRBJ2-7 and V is TRBV10-2; D not resolved. CDR1 and CDR2 (germline): WSHSY, SAAADI. The CDR3 has 13 amino acids. V lost 5 bases to trimming and J lost 3 bases, with 11 bases between them. Written as DNA, the CDR3 is TGCGCCAGCAGTACTGCACCCGACTACGAGCAGTACTTC. Its translation is CASSTAPDYEQYF.

The chain carries TRBV7-6 and TRBJ2-5; no clear D. This CDR3 is 16 amino acids long. Trimming removed 3 bases at V and 1 base at J, with 15 bases between. Looked up from germline, CDR1 is SGHVS and CDR2 is FNYEAQ. The CDR3 sequence is CASSFGQYAAQETQYF. The CDR3 DNA reads TGTGCCAGCAGCTTCGGCCAATATGCGGCCCAAGAGACCCAGTACTTC.

This clonotype was seen many times. The rearrangement uses TRBV2 and TRBJ2-1; D is unclear. Trimming shortened V by 4 bases and J by 8 bases, and 15 bases separated the two germline ends. This CDR3 contains 14 residues. Looked up from germline, CDR1 is SNHLY and CDR2 is FYNNEI. CDR3 loop: CASSGASVGDEQFF. DNA for the CDR3: TGTGCCAGCAGTGGTGCTTCGGTGGGTGATGAGCAGTTCTTC.

This clonotype was detected ten times or more. CDR3 residues: CASSLAAASGYNEQFF. The CDR3 DNA reads TGTGCCAGCAGCTTAGCGGCGGCTAGCGGCTACAATGAGCAGTTCTTC. The rearrangement links TRBV7-2 to TRBJ2-1, with 7 bases fitting TRBD2. The CDR3 is 16 amino acids. The germline gives CDR1 SGHTA, CDR2 FQGNSA. The ends lost 0 bases at V and 3 bases at J; junction bases unmatched: 5.